This entry describes one TCR beta chain. Its antigen is as yet unknown. These data come from a study of CD8 T cells in Susac syndrome. Regarding the study as a whole: When the CD4+ T cell repertoires of patients with Susac syndrome were examined, they did not show any clonal expansion.

The RNA, 0.5 to 1 ug, was put through reverse transcription using random hexamers. TCRdb redid the calling of the immunoSEQ multiplex PCR reads with MiXCR, one entry per CDR3 protein. The sample includes 150,000 to 200,000 distinct CDR3 sequences, under 95% of them seen just once. This CDR3 has 11 amino acids. The V gene's germline CDR1 is SNHLY and CDR2 FYNNEI. Trimming cost V 6 bases and J 0 bases, with 2 bases left between them. This TCR was sampled from a human donor with Susac syndrome. The sample taken for sequencing was CD4+ T cells from PBMCs. The genes are TRBV2 and TRBJ2-5; D not resolved. Written as DNA, the CDR3 is TGTGCCAGCAGGTACCAAGAGACCCAGTACTTC. Translation gives CASRYQETQYF. The full variable domain, completed using reference TRBV2 and TRBJ2-5, is EPEVTQTPSHQVTQMGQEVILRCVPISNHLYFYWYRQILGQKVEFLVSFYNNEISEKSEIFDDQFSVERPDGSNFTLKIRSTKLEDSAMYFCASRYQETQYFGPGTRLLVL.